This T cell receptor beta chain was observed in a study of T cell responses to AZD1222 COVID-19 vaccine. As to this clone: The target antigen is unknown.

Here immunoSEQ multiplex PCR was the method, and the copy in TCRdb shows in-frame clones only, minus some. The repertoire holds approximately 160,000 clones, roughly 87% seen once, with about 3% in the top ten. CDR3 length: 11 residues. V was pared by 2 bases and J by 9 bases, with 10 bases between. The germline V gene has CDR1 DFQATT and CDR2 SNEGSKA (reference sequence). General observations from the study: Repertoire sampling happened only post peak T cell response. The donor group comprised mostly white British people and more females; the analysis possibly underestimated clonal diversity.

The sample consisted of peripheral blood, taken on day 0 of AZD1222 vaccination. This receptor was taken from an adult in good health. This chain joins TRBV20-1 and TRBJ1-2; perhaps TRBD1 as D (5 bases). CDR3 nucleotide sequence: TGCAGTGCTAGACAGGGTAGGAGCTACACCTTC. It is translated as CSARQGRSYTF.